What follows describes a single T cell receptor beta chain. Its target is unknown. Regions amplified from RNA transcripts were the TCR beta CDR3 regions. The HTBI primer set was used in a first-round RT-PCR of the TCR CDR3. TCRdb re-analysed the multiplex PCR reads in MiXCR, keeping a single row per CDR3 protein. The sample yields 490,000 or so distinct CDR3 sequences, approximately 23% seen once. From germline, CDR1 is MNHEY and CDR2 SMNVEV (reference sequence). Trimming removed 2 bases from V and 6 bases from J, with 15 bases in between. This CDR3 comprises 15 residues. The sample is drawn from a study of T cells in Graves' hyperthyroidism and ophthalmopathy. Study results and caveats: Ophthalmopathy, as predicted by the model, came a median around 6.7 months after the prediction. Blood shared most expanded thyroid clonotypes above 0.001.

The J gene is TRBJ2-3, the V gene TRBV27; unclear D gene. The sequenced sample was blood. This sequence was found in a woman in her seventies with Graves' ophthalmopathy. The CDR3 nucleotides read TGTGCCAGCAGTTTAGGACCCACCCCCTCGGATACGCAGTATTTT. This sequence encodes CASSLGPTPSDTQYF.